This entry lists 32 T cell receptor beta chains sequenced from one sample in a study of control samples from healthy donors and cancer patients. The repertoire was sequenced with immunoSEQ multiplex PCR; TCRdb's copy has only in-frame clones and lacks some. The sample contains some 80,000 clones, approximately 92% of which appear only once. The sequencing sample was made of blood. These TCRs come from a woman aged 55-70 years in good health.

This rearrangement joins TRBV6-6 to TRBJ2-5; 7 nucleotides agree with TRBD1. The CDR3 runs 12 residues. Losses at the gene ends were 6 bases for V and 4 bases for J; bases not matched to a gene: 2. Germline V gene data show CDR1 as MNHNY and CDR2 as SVGAGI (reference sequence). The CDR3 DNA follows: TGTGCCAGCAGCGCAGGGGGAGAGACCCAGTACTTC. Translated, it gives CASSAGGETQYF.

The chain uses TRBV6-5 and TRBJ2-7; D is undetermined. The V gene lost 5 bases and the J gene lost 5 bases, with 10 bases spanning the gap. The CDR3 is 12 residues long. Germline V gene sequence: CDR1 MNHEY, CDR2 SVGAGI. The DNA for the CDR3 is TGTGCCAGCAGTCCGCCCTCTCACGAGCAGTACTTC. Translating it yields CASSPPSHEQYF.

The rearrangement links TRBV10-1 to TRBJ1-3; D uncertain. Germline values: CDR1 WNHNN, CDR2 SYGVQD (reference sequence). There are 14 residues in the CDR3. Trimming cost V 4 bases and J 0 bases, with 7 bases left between them. The CDR3 DNA follows: TGCGCCAGCAGTGGGGTCCGCTCTGGAAACACCATATATTTT. This translates into CASSGVRSGNTIYF.

This clone was counted once. The chain uses TRBV28 and TRBJ1-1, with 11 bases identical to TRBD1. J lost 4 bases, V lost 6 bases, and 4 bases had no gene match. Germline V CDR1 and CDR2: MDHEN, SYDVKM. The CDR3 loop spans 14 amino acids. This chain's CDR3 is CASSLGTGGTEAFF. The CDR3 region has the DNA TGTGCCAGCAGCTTGGGGACAGGGGGCACTGAAGCTTTCTTT.

The rearrangement uses TRBV4-1 and TRBJ1-2, with a tentative D call TRBD1 (6 bases). This CDR3 region has 15 residues. CDR1 is MGHRA, CDR2 YSYEKL, per germline. V shed 1 base and J shed 3 bases, with 12 bases lying between them. CDR3 DNA sequence: TGCGCCAGCAGCCAAGTGGCGGGGGCGGACTATGGCTACACCTTC. This translates into CASSQVAGADYGYTF.

J is TRBJ2-1 and V is TRBV6-5; the match to TRBD2 covers 8 bases. CDR1 and CDR2 from the germline V gene are MNHEY and SVGAGI. The ends lost 6 bases at V and 10 bases at J; junction bases unmatched: 5. This CDR3 has 12 residues. The CDR3 is CASSLGTREQFF. CDR3 nucleotide sequence: TGTGCCAGCAGCCTCGGGACTAGGGAGCAGTTCTTC.

This clone was seen a single time. The chain is built from TRBV24-1 and TRBJ1-2, with D tentatively TRBD1 (5 bases). V shed 3 bases and J shed 4 bases, with 8 bases lying between them. Germline CDR1 and CDR2: KGHDR and SFDVKD. The CDR3 is 13 amino acids. CDR3 region: CATSDQGTYGYTF. In DNA form, the CDR3 reads TGTGCCACCAGTGATCAAGGGACCTATGGCTACACCTTC.

The V call is TRBV6-1, the J call TRBJ1-1; 7 bases line up with TRBD1. In germline, CDR1 is MNHNS, CDR2 SASEGT. With V trimmed by 3 bases and J by 4 bases, 5 bases remained unmatched. CDR3 length: 14 residues. This chain's CDR3 is CASSEGDRATEAFF. CDR3 nucleotide sequence: TGTGCCAGCAGTGAGGGGGACAGAGCCACTGAAGCTTTCTTT.

V is TRBV7-3 and J is TRBJ1-1, with 7 positions matching TRBD1. The ends lost 5 bases at V and 3 bases at J; junction bases unmatched: 3. Looked up from germline, CDR1 is SGHTA and CDR2 is FQGTGA. This CDR3 is built from 13 residues. This CDR3 is CASSAGQYTEAFF. The CDR3 nucleotides are TGTGCCAGCAGCGCGGGACAGTACACTGAAGCTTTCTTT. Combining the CDR3 with reference TRBV7-3 and TRBJ1-1 gives the whole variable domain GAGVSQTPSNKVTEKGKYVELRCDPISGHTALYWYRQSLGQGPEFLIYFQGTGAADDSGLPNDRFFAVRPEGSVSTLKIQRTERGDSAVYLCASSAGQYTEAFFGQGTRLTVV.

V and J are TRBV28 and TRBJ1-1; D gene ambiguous. This CDR3 region has 14 residues. Germline lookup yields CDR1 MDHEN and CDR2 SYDVKM. V lost 5 bases and J lost 0, with 10 bases in between. CDR3 residues: CASSPGLMNTEAFF. CDR3 in DNA: TGTGCCAGCAGTCCCGGACTGATGAACACTGAAGCTTTCTTT.

This clone showed up just a few times. The chain combines TRBV2 with TRBJ1-1; no definite D call. Germline V gene sequence: CDR1 SNHLY, CDR2 FYNNEI. Trimming stripped 7 bases from V and 1 base from J, with 13 bases between. This CDR3 has 14 residues. CDR3 amino acids: CASIVGLRNTEAFF. CDR3 bases: TGTGCCAGCATCGTCGGACTGCGGAACACTGAAGCTTTCTTT.

The CDR3 here is CASSYGGTQQETQYF. The DNA of the CDR3 is TGTGCCAGCAGTTACGGGGGGACCCAGCAGGAGACCCAGTACTTC. The chain combines TRBV6-2 or TRBV6-3 with TRBJ2-5, with a tentative D call TRBD2 (6 bases). This CDR3 has 15 residues. V shed 2 bases and J shed 5 bases, with 15 bases lying between them. Germline CDR1 is MNHEY and CDR2 is SVGEGT.

The chain links TRBV6-2 or TRBV6-3 to TRBJ2-1, with a possible D match to TRBD1 (6 bases). The CDR3 length is 13 residues. The V gene's germline CDR1 is MNHEY and CDR2 SVGEGT. Trimming shortened V by 5 bases and J by 9 bases, and 14 bases separated the two germline ends. The CDR3 loop reads CASSPNRVGEQFF. The CDR3 bases are TGTGCCAGCAGTCCAAACAGGGTGGGTGAGCAGTTCTTC.

The V and J genes are TRBV27 and TRBJ2-2, with D perhaps TRBD2 (5 bases). CDR1 and CDR2 from the germline V gene are MNHEY and SMNVEV (reference sequence). The CDR3 consists of 17 residues. V was clipped by 11 bases and J by 0 bases, with 22 bases between them. The CDR3 protein is CARSGLGNTANTGELFF. The CDR3 coding sequence is TGTGCCCGCTCTGGTCTCGGGAATACCGCGAACACCGGGGAGCTGTTTTTT.

This clone was observed a single time. CDR3 amino acids: CASSSPDGYTF. The DNA for the CDR3 is TGTGCCAGCAGCTCTCCCGATGGCTACACCTTC. This chain uses TRBV11-2 with TRBJ1-2; D is unresolved. Germline CDR1 SGHAT, CDR2 FQNNGV. This CDR3 is built from 11 residues. V was clipped by 4 bases and J by 6 bases, with 6 bases between them.

This clone is a singleton in its sample. The rearrangement joins TRBV7-3 to TRBJ2-7, with a weak D call TRBD2 (5 bases). CDR3 length: 13 amino acids. Germline V gene lookup returns CDR1 SGHTA and CDR2 FQGTGA. Trimming removed 2 bases at V and 6 bases at J, with 11 bases between. The CDR3 is CASSLREGREQYF. As DNA, the CDR3 is TGTGCCAGCAGCTTACGAGAGGGCCGCGAGCAGTACTTC.

The V and J genes are TRBV24-1 and TRBJ2-7; maybe TRBD1 (5 bases). V was clipped by 12 bases and J by 2 bases, with 13 bases between them. This CDR3 spans 12 amino acids. The V gene's germline CDR1 is KGHDR and CDR2 SFDVKD. DNA for the CDR3: TGTGCCCCTTCCCGACAGACCTACGAGCAGTACTTC. Encoded protein: CAPSRQTYEQYF.

The chain uses TRBV7-9 and TRBJ2-3, with 7 bases identical to TRBD2. From germline, CDR1 is SEHNR and CDR2 FQNEAQ (reference sequence). V shed 7 bases, J shed 4 bases, and the junction held 8 bases outside the gene matches. This CDR3 has 14 residues. The CDR3 DNA reads TGTGCCAGCACCCAAACGCGGGAGTCAGATACGCAGTATTTT. Translation: CASTQTRESDTQYF.

This clone is a singleton in its sample. The genes are TRBV7-8 and TRBJ2-7; unclear D gene. This CDR3 has 16 amino acids. The V and J ends lost 2 bases and 1 base respectively, with 15 bases between them. The germline V gene has CDR1 SGHVS and CDR2 FQNEAQ. The CDR3 region is CASSLYATKLSYEQYF. The CDR3 DNA sequence: TGTGCCAGCAGCTTATACGCGACAAAACTTTCCTACGAGCAGTACTTC.

The CDR3 here is CASSLFSGRSQFF. For the CDR3, the DNA is TGTGCCAGCAGCCTCTTTAGCGGGAGATCGCAGTTCTTC. V and J are TRBV14 and TRBJ2-1, with 9 bases fitting TRBD2. V was pared by 4 bases and J by 12 bases, with 7 bases of the junction left unmatched. This CDR3 contains 13 residues. Germline V CDR1 and CDR2: SGHDN, FVKESK.

This clone was counted only a few times. This rearrangement joins TRBV11-2 to TRBJ1-1, with unresolved D. Trimming removed 1 base from V and 5 bases from J, with 8 bases in between. Germline loops: CDR1 SGHAT, CDR2 FQNNGV. The CDR3 consists of 13 residues. CDR3 protein: CASSLGALTEAFF. CDR3 DNA: TGTGCCAGCAGCTTAGGGGCATTGACTGAAGCTTTCTTT.

The chain is built from TRBV11-3 and TRBJ2-7; no definite D call. This CDR3 is built from 13 residues. Germline V lookup: CDR1 SGHNT, CDR2 YENEEA. V gave up 5 bases and J gave up 2 bases, with 10 bases separating them. CDR3 in amino acids: CASSLTSAYEQYF. The CDR3 coding sequence is TGTGCCAGCAGCCTCACCTCGGCCTACGAGCAGTACTTC. Filled out from reference TRBV11-3 and TRBJ2-7, the complete variable domain reads EAGVVQSPRYKIIEKKQPVAFWCNPISGHNTLYWYLQNLGQGPELLIRYENEEAVDDSQLPKDRFSAERLKGVDSTLKIQPAELGDSAVYLCASSLTSAYEQYFGPGTRLTVT.

The rearrangement joins TRBV5-8 to TRBJ2-3; D possibly corresponds to TRBD2 (5 bases). Germline lookup yields CDR1 SGHTS and CDR2 YDEGEE. This CDR3 region has 16 residues. Between the trimmed V and J ends, which lost 3 bases and 9 bases, there was a span of 23 bases. The CDR3 loop is CASSSSGGSAPGTQYF. The CDR3 nucleotides read TGTGCCAGCAGCTCGTCGGGCGGGTCCGCGCCTGGGACGCAGTATTTT.

The chain links TRBV5-4 to TRBJ2-7; the match to TRBD2 covers 10 bases. The CDR3 has 18 amino acids. Germline values: CDR1 SGHNT, CDR2 YYREEE (reference sequence). The V segment lost 6 bases and the J segment 5 bases; nucleotides outside the gene matches: 20. CDR3 region: CASTPPGVAGGFRDEQYF. CDR3 in DNA: TGTGCCAGCACCCCCCCGGGGGTAGCGGGAGGCTTCCGGGACGAGCAGTACTTC.

V and J are TRBV6-5 and TRBJ1-2, with D unresolved. This CDR3 comprises 13 residues. V was pared by 0 bases and J by 4 bases, with 6 bases between. Germline-derived CDR1 and CDR2 are MNHEY and SVGAGI. The CDR3 spells CASSYSTRYGYTF. The DNA of the CDR3 is TGTGCCAGCAGTTACTCGACCCGCTATGGCTACACCTTC.

In DNA, the CDR3 is TGTGCCAGCAGTGAATGGTCCGAAAACTATGGCTACACCTTC. Protein: CASSEWSENYGYTF. The genes are TRBV25-1 and TRBJ1-2, with D hard to call. The CDR3 length is 14 residues. CDR1 is MGHDK and CDR2 is SYGVNS in the germline V gene. V was shortened by 1 base and J by 2 bases, with 8 bases between the two germline ends.

This sequence joins TRBV11-2 and TRBJ1-2; the D gene is possibly TRBD1 (6 bases). Per the germline V gene, CDR1 is SGHAT and CDR2 is FQNNGV. Trimming cost V 5 bases and J 8 bases, with 15 bases left between them. CDR3 length: 13 residues. CDR3 amino acids: CASSHSGGGGYTF. CDR3 DNA sequence: TGTGCCAGCAGCCATTCCGGGGGCGGGGGCTACACCTTC.

The V and J genes are TRBV10-2 and TRBJ2-1; TRBD1 is a possible D gene (6 bases). CDR1 and CDR2 from the germline V gene are WSHSY and SAAADI. The CDR3 is 16 amino acids. V was pared by 3 bases and J by 0 bases, with 12 bases between. The CDR3 DNA sequence: TGCGCCAGCAGTGACGGGACAACTATCTCCTACAATGAGCAGTTCTTC. Translating gives CASSDGTTISYNEQFF.

The V gene is TRBV3-1 (or the pseudogene TRBV3-2), the J gene TRBJ1-5; 7 nucleotides align to TRBD1. There are 14 residues in the CDR3. Germline V gene sequence: CDR1 LGHDT, CDR2 YNNKEL (reference sequence). V lost 6 bases and J lost 6; bases outside the gene matches: 8. This CDR3 is CASSQGDSGQPQHF. The CDR3 bases are TGTGCCAGCAGTCAGGGGGACAGCGGTCAGCCCCAGCATTTT.

The J gene is TRBJ1-1, the V gene TRBV3-1 (or the pseudogene TRBV3-2); 8 nucleotides line up with TRBD1. J was trimmed by 5 bases and V by 2 bases; bases with no gene match: 1. The CDR3 spans 13 residues. From germline, CDR1 is LGHDT and CDR2 YNNKEL (reference sequence). The CDR3 sequence: CASSQYRGTEAFF. CDR3 coding DNA: TGTGCCAGCAGCCAATACAGGGGGACTGAAGCTTTCTTT.

CDR3 DNA sequence: TGTGCCAGCAGTACAGGGTCCCCCTATGGCTACACCTTC. It specifies CASSTGSPYGYTF. The chain recombines TRBV28 with TRBJ1-2; possible D gene TRBD1, 6 bases. The V end lost 5 bases, the J end lost 4 bases, and 11 bases lay between the germline ends. The CDR3 is 13 residues long. Germline lookup yields CDR1 MDHEN and CDR2 SYDVKM.

This chain connects TRBV19 to TRBJ1-1; 8 bases line up with TRBD1. Per the germline V gene, CDR1 is LNHDA and CDR2 is SQIVND (reference sequence). CDR3 length: 14 residues. Losses at the gene ends were 6 bases for V and 1 base for J; bases not matched to a gene: 4. Here the CDR3 DNA reads TGTGCCAGTAGAGGACAGGGTCGGAACACTGAAGCTTTCTTT. Amino acids: CASRGQGRNTEAFF. Based on the CDR3 plus reference TRBV19 and TRBJ1-1, the full variable domain is DGGITQSPKYLFRKEGQNVTLSCEQNLNHDAMYWYRQDPGQGLRLIYYSQIVNDFQKGDIAEGYSVSREKKESFPLTVTSAQKNPTAFYLCASRGQGRNTEAFFGQGTRLTVV.